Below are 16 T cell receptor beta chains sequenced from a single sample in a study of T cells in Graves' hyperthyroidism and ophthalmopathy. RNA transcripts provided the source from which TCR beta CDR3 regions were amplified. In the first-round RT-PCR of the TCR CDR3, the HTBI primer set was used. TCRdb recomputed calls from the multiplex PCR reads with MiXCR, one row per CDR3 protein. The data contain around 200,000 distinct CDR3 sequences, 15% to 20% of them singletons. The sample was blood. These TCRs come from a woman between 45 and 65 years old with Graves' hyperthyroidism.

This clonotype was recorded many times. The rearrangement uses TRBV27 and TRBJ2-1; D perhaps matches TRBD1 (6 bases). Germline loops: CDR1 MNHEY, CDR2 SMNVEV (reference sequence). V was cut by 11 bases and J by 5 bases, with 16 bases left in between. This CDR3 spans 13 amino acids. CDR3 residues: CARHPYRDNEQFF. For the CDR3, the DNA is TGTGCCCGCCACCCGTACAGGGACAATGAGCAGTTCTTC.

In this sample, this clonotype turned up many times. The CDR3 region is CASSPRTGGYTF. CDR3 coding DNA: TGTGCCAGCAGCCCCCGGACAGGGGGCTACACCTTC. The chain recombines TRBV5-6 with TRBJ1-2, with TRBD1 matching 8 bases. J gave up 8 bases and V 4 bases, and 4 bases lay outside the gene matches. The CDR3 covers 12 residues. Germline V gene lookup returns CDR1 SGHDT and CDR2 YYEEEE.

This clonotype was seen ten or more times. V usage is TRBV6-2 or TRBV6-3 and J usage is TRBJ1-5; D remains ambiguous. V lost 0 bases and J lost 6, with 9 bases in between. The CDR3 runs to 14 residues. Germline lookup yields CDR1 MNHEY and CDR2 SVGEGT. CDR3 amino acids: CASSYSMDSQPQHF. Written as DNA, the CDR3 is TGTGCCAGCAGTTACTCTATGGACTCTCAGCCCCAGCATTTT.

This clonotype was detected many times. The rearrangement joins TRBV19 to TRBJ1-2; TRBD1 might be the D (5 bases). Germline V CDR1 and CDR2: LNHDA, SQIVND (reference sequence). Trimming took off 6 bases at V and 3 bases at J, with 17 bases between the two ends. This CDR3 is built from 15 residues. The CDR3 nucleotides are TGTGCCAGTAGCTCCGGGACCTCTATATACTATGGCTACACCTTC. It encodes CASSSGTSIYYGYTF.

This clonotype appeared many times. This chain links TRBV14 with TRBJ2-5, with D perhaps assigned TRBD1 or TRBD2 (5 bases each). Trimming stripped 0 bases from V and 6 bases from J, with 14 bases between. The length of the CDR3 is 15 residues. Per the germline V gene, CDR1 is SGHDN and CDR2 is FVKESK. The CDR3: CASSQDLARVQTQYF. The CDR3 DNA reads TGTGCCAGCAGCCAAGATCTAGCCAGGGTGCAGACCCAGTACTTC.

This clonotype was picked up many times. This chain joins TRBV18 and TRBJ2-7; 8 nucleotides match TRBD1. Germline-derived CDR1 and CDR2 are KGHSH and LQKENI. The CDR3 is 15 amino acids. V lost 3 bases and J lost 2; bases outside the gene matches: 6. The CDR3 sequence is CASSPRGQAAYEQYF. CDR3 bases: TGTGCCAGCTCACCGCGGGGACAGGCAGCCTACGAGCAGTACTTC.

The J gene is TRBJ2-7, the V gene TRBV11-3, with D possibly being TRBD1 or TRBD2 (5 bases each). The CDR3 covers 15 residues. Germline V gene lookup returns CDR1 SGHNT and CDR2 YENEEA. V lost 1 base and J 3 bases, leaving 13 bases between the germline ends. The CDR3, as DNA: TGTGCCAGCAGCTTAGTTTCCGGGGCGAACTACGAGCAGTACTTC. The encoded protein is CASSLVSGANYEQYF.

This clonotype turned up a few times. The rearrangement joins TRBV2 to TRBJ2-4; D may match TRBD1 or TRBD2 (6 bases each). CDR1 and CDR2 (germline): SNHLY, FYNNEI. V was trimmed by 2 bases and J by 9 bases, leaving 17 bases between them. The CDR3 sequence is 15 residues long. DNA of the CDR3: TGTGCCAGCAGTGAACAATACGGGGGCCTCGGCATTCAGTACTTC. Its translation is CASSEQYGGLGIQYF.

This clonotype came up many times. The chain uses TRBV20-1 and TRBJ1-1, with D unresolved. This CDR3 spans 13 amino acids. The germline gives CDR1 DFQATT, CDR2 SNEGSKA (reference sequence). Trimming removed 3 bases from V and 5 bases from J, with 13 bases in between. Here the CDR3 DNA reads TGCAGTGCTAGGGAACCAGCGTGGACTGAAGCTTTCTTT. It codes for CSAREPAWTEAFF.

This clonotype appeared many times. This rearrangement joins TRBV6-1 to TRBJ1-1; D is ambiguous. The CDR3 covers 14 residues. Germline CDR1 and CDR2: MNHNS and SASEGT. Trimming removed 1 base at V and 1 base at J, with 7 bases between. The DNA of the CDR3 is TGTGCCAGCAGTGAAGACGGCGGGAACACTGAAGCTTTCTTT. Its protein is CASSEDGGNTEAFF.

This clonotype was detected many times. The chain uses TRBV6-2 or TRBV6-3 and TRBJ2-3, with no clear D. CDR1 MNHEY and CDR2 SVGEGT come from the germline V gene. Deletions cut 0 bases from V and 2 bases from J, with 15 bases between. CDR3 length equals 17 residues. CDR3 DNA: TGTGCCAGCAGTTACTCGAAATCCGGTAGATCCACAGATACGCAGTATTTT. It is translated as CASSYSKSGRSTDTQYF.

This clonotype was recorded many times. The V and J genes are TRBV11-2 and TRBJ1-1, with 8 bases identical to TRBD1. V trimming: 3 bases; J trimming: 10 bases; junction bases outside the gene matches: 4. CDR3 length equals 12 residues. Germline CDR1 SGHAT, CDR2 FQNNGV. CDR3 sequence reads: CASSFGQGGAFF. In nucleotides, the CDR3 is TGTGCCAGCAGCTTCGGACAGGGTGGAGCTTTCTTT.

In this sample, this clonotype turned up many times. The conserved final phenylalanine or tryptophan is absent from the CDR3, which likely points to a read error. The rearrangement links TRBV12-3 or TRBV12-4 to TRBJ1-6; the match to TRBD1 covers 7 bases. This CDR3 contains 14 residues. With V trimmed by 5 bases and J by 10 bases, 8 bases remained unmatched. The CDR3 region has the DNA TGTGCCAGCAGTCCCAGACAGGGACCCTCACCCCTCCACCTT. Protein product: CASSPRQGPSPLHL.

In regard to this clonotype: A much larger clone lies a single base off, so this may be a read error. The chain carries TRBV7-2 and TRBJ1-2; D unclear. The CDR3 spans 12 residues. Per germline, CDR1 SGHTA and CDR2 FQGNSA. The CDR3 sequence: CASSPPGYGCTF. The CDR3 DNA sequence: TGTGCCAGCAGCCCCCCGGGCTATGGCTGCACCTTC.

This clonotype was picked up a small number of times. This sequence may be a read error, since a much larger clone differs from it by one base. CDR3 protein: CASSLSSASDTEAFF. In nucleotides, the CDR3 is TGTGCCAGCAGTTTATCTTCGGCGTCAGACACTGAAGCTTTCTTT. The chain joins TRBV28 to TRBJ1-1, with unresolved D. The germline V gene has CDR1 MDHEN and CDR2 SYDVKM. Trimming cost V 1 base and J 3 bases, with 12 bases left between them. The CDR3 is made up of 15 amino acids. The full variable domain, in which reference TRBV28 and TRBJ1-1 provide the parts outside the CDR3, is DVKVTQSSRYLVKRTGEKVFLECVQDMDHENMFWYRQDPGLGLRLIYFSYDVKMKEKGDIPEGYSVSREKKERFSLILESASTNQTSMYLCASSLSSASDTEAFFGQGTRLTVV.

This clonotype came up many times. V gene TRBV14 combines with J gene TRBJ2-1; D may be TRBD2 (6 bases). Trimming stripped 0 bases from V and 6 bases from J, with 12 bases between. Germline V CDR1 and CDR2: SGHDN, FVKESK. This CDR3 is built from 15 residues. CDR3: CASSQERGIGNEQFF. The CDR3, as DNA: TGTGCCAGCAGCCAAGAGCGGGGCATCGGCAATGAGCAGTTCTTC.